A single sample is the source of the 10 T cell receptor beta chains below, sequenced in a study of shared clonotypes between healthy human individuals. CD45RO-negative, CCR7-selected cells formed the naive CD8 fraction, which excluded terminally differentiated effector memory CD45RA+ cells. Sequencing was performed with immunoSEQ multiplex PCR; in TCRdb, only in-frame clones are kept and a portion is missing. The sample lists about 2.1 million clones; 90% to 95% were seen once. The sequenced sample consisted of naive CD8+ T cells from PBMCs. All receptors come from a man between 18 and 29 years old in good health. Some clones in this sample may be carry-over from other donors' samples.

This clone was detected a few times. The rearrangement uses TRBV4-1 and TRBJ1-1, with 7 positions matching TRBD1. This CDR3 is built from 16 residues. Trimming took 1 base from V and 5 from J; bases not matched to a gene: 10. Germline V gives CDR1 MGHRA, CDR2 YSYEKL. CDR3 amino acids: CASSQAGGVGWTEAFF. The CDR3 DNA reads as TGCGCCAGCAGCCAAGCAGGGGGTGTGGGTTGGACTGAAGCTTTCTTT.

V usage is TRBV19 and J usage is TRBJ1-5, with D hard to call. There are 13 residues in the CDR3. Per the germline V gene, CDR1 is LNHDA and CDR2 is SQIVND (reference sequence). The V and J ends lost 5 bases and 4 bases respectively, with 9 bases between them. The CDR3 loop is CASSGTVNQPQHF. The CDR3 DNA is TGTGCCAGTAGTGGAACGGTGAATCAGCCCCAGCATTTT.

This rearrangement joins TRBV12-5 to TRBJ2-2, with a weak D call TRBD1 (5 bases). Germline CDR1 is LGHNT and CDR2 is FRNRAP. This CDR3 is 12 amino acids long. The ends were cut back, 6 bases at V and 6 bases at J, with 8 bases in the middle. CDR3 region: CASGGQPGELFF. The CDR3 region has the DNA TGTGCTAGTGGGGGGCAGCCCGGGGAGCTGTTTTTT.

This clone came up once. The CDR3 region has the DNA TGTGCCAGCAGCCCACAGGGGCCCTCCTACGAGCAGTACTTC. Encoded protein: CASSPQGPSYEQYF. The rearrangement links TRBV27 to TRBJ2-7, with 7 bases lining up with TRBD1. Looked up from germline, CDR1 is MNHEY and CDR2 is SMNVEV (reference sequence). J gave up 0 bases and V 6 bases, and 5 bases lay outside the gene matches. The CDR3 loop spans 14 amino acids.

The V gene is TRBV28, the J gene TRBJ2-1, with a weak D call TRBD2 (6 bases). CDR1 is MDHEN and CDR2 is SYDVKM in the germline V gene. The CDR3 contains 15 residues. With 8 bases removed from V and 0 bases from J, the gap between germline ends came to 14 bases. The CDR3, as DNA: TGTGCCAGCCGAAGAGCGGGCCTCTCCTACAATGAGCAGTTCTTC. As protein: CASRRAGLSYNEQFF.

The CDR3 reads CASSGGTSGSQYEQYF. The CDR3 nucleotides read TGCGCCAGCAGCGGTGGGACTAGCGGGAGTCAGTACGAGCAGTACTTC. This rearrangement joins TRBV5-1 to TRBJ2-7, with 14 bases fitting TRBD2. The germline V gene has CDR1 SGHRS and CDR2 YFSETQ. The CDR3 extends over 16 amino acids. Trimming removed 4 bases from V and 4 bases from J; junction bases left unmatched: 7.

This clone has more than one count but fewer than ten. CDR3 residues: CASSTTPPLHNEQFF. The DNA for the CDR3 is TGTGCCAGCAGCACAACCCCCCCTTTGCACAATGAGCAGTTCTTC. This chain links TRBV7-8 with TRBJ2-1; D is uncertain. The V gene lost 5 bases and the J gene lost 5 bases, with 16 bases spanning the gap. The germline gives CDR1 SGHVS, CDR2 FQNEAQ. The CDR3 spans 15 residues.

The rearrangement uses TRBV28 and TRBJ1-2; 9 bases fit TRBD1. Germline values: CDR1 MDHEN, CDR2 SYDVKM. CDR3 length: 19 amino acids. Losses at the gene ends were 1 base for V and 0 bases for J; bases not matched to a gene: 12. The CDR3 protein is CASSLSRRDRDVTNYGYTF. CDR3 bases: TGTGCCAGCAGTTTATCTCGCCGGGACAGGGATGTAACTAACTATGGCTACACCTTC.

The chain joins TRBV29-1 to TRBJ1-1, with D unresolved. The V gene's germline CDR1 is SQVTM and CDR2 ANQGSEA. Trimming stripped 4 bases from V and 0 bases from J, with 12 bases between. This CDR3 region has 14 residues. The chain's CDR3 is CSVGGDLMNTEAFF. The CDR3 DNA reads as TGCAGCGTTGGGGGAGACCTTATGAACACTGAAGCTTTCTTT.

The CDR3 bases are TGTGCCAGCCCCCAAGGAGGGAAGTACTTC. Translated, it gives CASPQGGKYF. The chain joins TRBV6-5 to TRBJ2-7; D possibly corresponds to TRBD2 (6 bases). This CDR3 comprises 10 residues. V lost 8 bases, J lost 11 bases, and 13 bases lay in between. Germline V CDR1 and CDR2: MNHEY, SVGAGI.